The text below deals with one T cell receptor beta chain. Its antigen is as yet unknown. This entry is derived from a study of shared clonotypes between healthy human individuals. General study points: Rarefaction indicated that sorted-subset sequencing remained incomplete although depth was large.

Profiled with immunoSEQ multiplex PCR; TCRdb holds only in-frame clones, not every one. Among approximately 1,500,000 clones, 96% were seen once, and the ten largest hold approximately 1.2%. The specimen was naive CD4+ T cells sorted from blood. This sample's subset: CD45RA+ positively selected. The clonotype comes from a man between 25 and 39 years old in good health.

The CDR3 nucleotides read TGTGCCAGCAGTTCTAGGCTAGCGGGAGACACCGGGGAGCTGTTTTTT. Protein: CASSSRLAGDTGELFF. The V and J genes are TRBV28 and TRBJ2-2; 10 bases map to TRBD2. Per germline, CDR1 MDHEN and CDR2 SYDVKM. This CDR3 spans 16 amino acids. V shed 4 bases and J 3 bases; nucleotides not matched to a gene: 5.